A selection of T cell receptor beta chains follows, all from one sample in a study of shared clonotypes between healthy human individuals. The method was immunoSEQ multiplex PCR; TCRdb's version includes in-frame clones alone and lacks a portion of them. The sample contains fewer than 1.6 million clones, approximately 98.5% of which appear only once. Sequences were obtained from naive CD4+ T cells sorted from blood. The source of these receptors is a man aged 30-40 years in good health. The CDR3 runs from the conserved cysteine through the conserved F or W. The order of the fields is J gene, V gene, clone size, D gene, CDR3 DNA, CDR3 protein. D genes are given only for firm matches. Clone size is not always given. Where it is, it says once, few, many or a class for expanded clones.

j_call: TRBJ1-4
v_call: TRBV27
clone_size: .
d_call: .
cdr3_nt: TGTGCCAGCAGAAAGGGGCAGAGTAATGAAAAACTGTTTTTT
cdr3_aa: CASRKGQSNEKLFF

j_call: TRBJ2-3
v_call: TRBV7-6
clone_size: .
d_call: .
cdr3_nt: TGTGCCAGCAGCCCACGGTCGGCTAGCACAGATACGCAGTATTTT
cdr3_aa: CASSPRSASTDTQYF

j_call: TRBJ2-1
v_call: TRBV6-5
clone_size: .
d_call: .
cdr3_nt: TGTGCCAGCAGTCCCGGGACCAAATCCTACAATGAGCAGTTCTTC
cdr3_aa: CASSPGTKSYNEQFF

j_call: TRBJ2-7
v_call: TRBV29-1
clone_size: .
d_call: .
cdr3_nt: TGCAGCGTTGAAGAAGGCCCGGGACTCTACGGGCAGTACTTC
cdr3_aa: CSVEEGPGLYGQYF

j_call: TRBJ2-5
v_call: TRBV29-1
clone_size: .
d_call: .
cdr3_nt: TGCAGCGTTGTTTCGGACCGTGAGACCCAGTACTTC
cdr3_aa: CSVVSDRETQYF

j_call: TRBJ1-3
v_call: TRBV28
clone_size: .
d_call: TRBD1
cdr3_nt: TGTGCCAGCAGTCTCTATCAGAACAGGGGGCGCGGAAACACCATATATTTT
cdr3_aa: CASSLYQNRGRGNTIYF

j_call: TRBJ2-7
v_call: TRBV30
clone_size: .
d_call: .
cdr3_nt: TGTGCCTGGACCCGGGGCATCCTTAGTAATTCCTACGAGCAGTACTTC
cdr3_aa: CAWTRGILSNSYEQYF

j_call: TRBJ2-3
v_call: TRBV28
clone_size: .
d_call: .
cdr3_nt: TGTGCCAGCAGTCCCTTGGACGGCTCTAGCACAGATACGCAGTATTTT
cdr3_aa: CASSPLDGSSTDTQYF

j_call: TRBJ1-1
v_call: TRBV2
clone_size: once
d_call: .
cdr3_nt: TGTGCCAGCAGTGAGACCGCTAACGGGAACACTGAAGCTTTCTTT
cdr3_aa: CASSETANGNTEAFF

j_call: TRBJ2-2
v_call: TRBV19
clone_size: .
d_call: .
cdr3_nt: TGTGCCAGTAACCCCCCTGGCAGGGCGAACACCGGGGAGCTGTTTTTT
cdr3_aa: CASNPPGRANTGELFF

j_call: TRBJ2-3
v_call: TRBV7-9
clone_size: .
d_call: TRBD2
cdr3_nt: TGTGCCAGCAGCTTGCAGGGCGGGGGAGCAGATACGCAGTATTTT
cdr3_aa: CASSLQGGGADTQYF

j_call: TRBJ2-7
v_call: TRBV7-2
clone_size: .
d_call: .
cdr3_nt: TGTGCCAGCAGCTTAGCGTTTCCTAGCTCCTACGAGCAGTACTTC
cdr3_aa: CASSLAFPSSYEQYF

j_call: TRBJ2-3
v_call: TRBV29-1
clone_size: .
d_call: TRBD2
cdr3_nt: TGCAGCGTTGATATTAGCGGGACGAAAGATACGCAGTATTTT
cdr3_aa: CSVDISGTKDTQYF

j_call: TRBJ2-6
v_call: TRBV28
clone_size: .
d_call: .
cdr3_nt: TGTGCCAGCAGTCTAATCCCTGGTTTGGGGGCCAACGTCCTGACTTTC
cdr3_aa: CASSLIPGLGANVLTF

j_call: TRBJ2-1
v_call: TRBV10-2
clone_size: .
d_call: .
cdr3_nt: TGCGCCTCCTCCCCCGGAAGTTACAATGAGCAGTTCTTC
cdr3_aa: CASSPGSYNEQFF

j_call: TRBJ1-1
v_call: TRBV10-2
clone_size: .
d_call: TRBD1
cdr3_nt: TGCGCCAGCAGTGCATTCGGACAGGGAGGGTCTGAAGCTTTCTTT
cdr3_aa: CASSAFGQGGSEAFF

j_call: TRBJ2-5
v_call: TRBV29-1
clone_size: .
d_call: .
cdr3_nt: TGCAGCGTTGGGCGAGAGACCCAGTACTTC
cdr3_aa: CSVGRETQYF